This TCR beta chain was observed in a study of siplizumab effects on memory and regulatory T cells. As concerns this clone: Its antigen is unidentified.

Germline CDR1 reads SGHVS; CDR2 reads FQNEAQ. The CDR3 length is 14 residues. Trimming took 2 bases from V and 1 from J, leaving 8 bases between them. For approximately six days at 37°C, the mixed lymphocyte reaction cells were kept in coculture. Findings and caveats of the study: Reactions containing siplizumab showed mappable alloreactive CD4+ clones averaging roughly 66% Treg-derived, versus around 26% in controls.

Method: immunoSEQ multiplex PCR; TCRdb's copy keeps in-frame clones and lacks some. The sample lists more than 13,000 clones, approximately 45% occurring once. The clonotype was recovered from a human donor in good health; the cells came from an allogeneic mixed lymphocyte reaction. Some clones in this sample may be carry-over from other donors' samples. The chain links TRBV7-8 to TRBJ1-1; D not resolved. The sample taken for sequencing was CFSE-low (dividing) CD4+ T cells sorted from an allogeneic mixed lymphocyte reaction. The CDR3, as DNA: TGTGCCAGCAGCTTAATTGAGCAGAACACTGAAGCTTTCTTT. It encodes CASSLIEQNTEAFF.